The present T cell receptor (beta chain) was sequenced within a study of T cells in Graves' hyperthyroidism and ophthalmopathy. Study conclusions and caveats: Blood also held most thyroid clonotypes expanded beyond 0.001.

With 5 bases removed from V and 0 bases from J, the gap between germline ends came to 19 bases. Germline V gene data show CDR1 as SQVTM and CDR2 as ANQGSEA. This CDR3 spans 16 amino acids. Using RNA transcripts as the source, TCR beta CDR3 regions were amplified. TCR CDR3 regions were first amplified by RT-PCR with HTBI primers. TCRdb processed the multiplex PCR reads anew with MiXCR; each CDR3 protein has one entry. The table has about 660,000 distinct CDR3 sequences, about 45% seen once; the top ten hold less than 9.5%. This clonotype was observed many times. Its antigen is unidentified. The study left out patients who had uncontrolled infection, other autoimmune disease, pregnancy or lactation. Clinical symptoms, serum thyroxine and TRAb, thyroid ultrasound and orbital computed tomography were used for the diagnoses.

This chain uses TRBV29-1 with TRBJ1-1; tentatively, D is TRBD1 (5 bases). The receptor was isolated from an adult man with Graves' disease, either hyperthyroidism or ophthalmopathy (not recorded which). Specimen: peripheral blood or thyroid tissue (not recorded which). The CDR3: CSVPGQAGSVNTEAFF. The CDR3 DNA sequence: TGCAGCGTTCCTGGGCAGGCAGGGTCGGTGAACACTGAAGCTTTCTTT.